The source of this T cell receptor beta chain is a study of technical replicates of blood from a few donors. The CDR3 extends over 15 amino acids. Trimming took off 1 base at V and 2 bases at J, with 11 bases between the two ends. Germline assignment: CDR1 SGHAT and CDR2 FQNNGV. The repertoire was sequenced with immunoSEQ multiplex PCR; TCRdb's copy has only in-frame clones and lacks some. The sample shows about 100,000 clones, 95% of them seen only once. Material for sequencing was T cells isolated from PBMCs. This chain joins TRBV11-2 and TRBJ2-5; D may be TRBD2 (6 bases). The receptor's source is a human donor in good health. The DNA for the CDR3 is TGTGCCAGCAGCTTAGCCTCGACTAGACAAGAGACCCAGTACTTC. Its translation: CASSLASTRQETQYF.